The 5 T cell receptor beta chains below come from one sample, sequenced in a study of cytomegalovirus exposure and HLA in healthy donors. PCR employed 60 Vbeta and 13 Jbeta primers. The table came from immunoSEQ multiplex PCR; TCRdb's copy has only in-frame clones and leaves some out. The sample shows fewer than 85,000 clones, about 76% of them seen only once. Source material: PBMCs. Source of these receptors: a male donor in good health and CMV-seropositive.

This clone came up once. The V call is TRBV6-1, the J call TRBJ1-1; D possibly corresponds to TRBD1 (6 bases). Germline V gene sequence: CDR1 MNHNS, CDR2 SASEGT. The length of the CDR3 is 15 residues. V was pared by 5 bases and J by 3 bases, with 16 bases between. The CDR3 region has the DNA TGTGCCAGCAGTCCCTTTAGGGGGTCCCACACTGAAGCTTTCTTT. Translation gives CASSPFRGSHTEAFF.

CDR3 DNA sequence: TGTGCCAGCAGTCCACTGGACAGGGAGGGTAATGGCTACACCTTC. Residues: CASSPLDREGNGYTF. The chain recombines TRBV28 with TRBJ1-2, with TRBD1 matching 8 bases. From germline, CDR1 is MDHEN and CDR2 SYDVKM. This CDR3 is 15 amino acids long. J was trimmed by 6 bases and V by 5 bases; bases with no gene match: 11.

This chain connects TRBV28 to TRBJ2-3; D may be TRBD1 (6 bases). Trimming left V 6 bases short and J 4 bases short, with 11 bases between. The CDR3 extends over 13 amino acids. In germline, CDR1 is MDHEN, CDR2 SYDVKM. The CDR3 DNA sequence: TGTGCCAGCAGCGTACAGGGACCAGATACGCAGTATTTT. Translated: CASSVQGPDTQYF.

The V gene is TRBV5-4, the J gene TRBJ2-2; a weak D match, TRBD2 (5 bases). Trimming cost V 4 bases and J 2 bases, with 9 bases left between them. Looked up from germline, CDR1 is SGHNT and CDR2 is YYREEE (reference sequence). This CDR3 region has 14 residues. CDR3 nucleotide sequence: TGTGCCAGCAGCAAGGACTTCAACACCGGGGAGCTGTTTTTT. Amino acid sequence: CASSKDFNTGELFF. Complete variable domain (other parts from reference TRBV5-4 and TRBJ2-2): ETGVTQSPTHLIKTRGQQVTLRCSSQSGHNTVSWYQQALGQGPQFIFQYYREEENGRGNFPPRFSGLQFPNYSSELNVNALELDDSALYLCASSKDFNTGELFFGEGSRLTVL.

This clone was seen a single time. Other nucleotide sequences in the sample specify the same CDR3. V gene TRBV5-1 combines with J gene TRBJ1-5; 7 bases fit TRBD1. The CDR3 extends over 14 amino acids. V lost 4 bases, J lost 3 bases, and 4 bases stayed unmatched. CDR1 and CDR2 (germline): SGHRS, YFSETQ. The CDR3 bases are TGCGCCAGCAGCCCGGGACAGAACAATCAGCCCCAGCATTTT. Translating gives CASSPGQNNQPQHF.